What follows are 25 T cell receptor beta chains derived from one specimen sequenced in a study of blood T cell repertoires in COVID-19. The data were produced by immunoSEQ multiplex PCR, yet TCRdb's version contains in-frame clones alone and is incomplete. The sample holds 200,000 or so clones; around 84% are singletons and the top ten take 15% to 20%. Material: peripheral blood. Receptors originate from a human donor in a cohort sampled during active COVID-19.

This clone has just one count. The V call is TRBV6-5, the J call TRBJ2-5, with 7 positions matching TRBD1. J lost 5 bases, V lost 6 bases, and 9 bases had no gene match. CDR1 and CDR2 from the germline V gene are MNHEY and SVGAGI. This CDR3 comprises 14 residues. The CDR3 nucleotides are TGTGCCAGCAGCGACAGGGCCTACGGGGAGACCCAGTACTTC. Protein: CASSDRAYGETQYF.

V is TRBV7-2 and J is TRBJ2-5; D perhaps matches TRBD1 (6 bases). The germline V gene encodes CDR1 SGHTA and CDR2 FQGNSA. V dropped 5 bases and J dropped 5 bases, with 15 bases sitting between them. The CDR3 covers 14 residues. CDR3 bases: TGTGCCAGCAGCAAGTCTTTTAGGGGGGAGACCCAGTACTTC. It codes for CASSKSFRGETQYF. Drawing the rest from reference TRBV7-2 and TRBJ2-5, the complete variable domain is GAGVSQSPSNKVTEKGKDVELRCDPISGHTALYWYRQSLGQGLEFLIYFQGNSAPDKSGLPSDRFSAERTGGSVSTLTIQRTQQEDSAVYLCASSKSFRGETQYFGPGTRLLVL.

This rearrangement joins TRBV28 to TRBJ1-1; tentatively, D is TRBD1 (6 bases). The CDR3 has 15 amino acids. Per germline, CDR1 MDHEN and CDR2 SYDVKM. V gave up 6 bases and J gave up 0 bases, with 14 bases separating them. CDR3 residues: CASRPGHTVNTEAFF. In DNA form, the CDR3 reads TGTGCCAGCAGACCGGGACACACGGTGAACACTGAAGCTTTCTTT.

The V and J genes are TRBV12-3 or TRBV12-4 and TRBJ2-2; possibly TRBD1 for D (5 bases). Trimming removed 3 bases at V and 6 bases at J, with 5 bases between. The CDR3 runs to 12 residues. CDR3: CASSLTAGELFF. The CDR3 nucleotides read TGTGCCAGCAGTTTGACAGCCGGGGAGCTGTTTTTT.

The rearrangement links TRBV29-1 to TRBJ2-1, with 10 bases fitting TRBD1. Germline-derived CDR1 and CDR2 are SQVTM and ANQGSEA. The CDR3 extends over 9 amino acids. CDR3 protein: CTVGQGLFF. The CDR3 DNA follows: TGCACCGTGGGACAGGGGCTATTCTTC.

The rearrangement joins TRBV24-1 to TRBJ1-2; 8 nucleotides agree with TRBD1. Per the germline V gene, CDR1 is KGHDR and CDR2 is SFDVKD. This CDR3 has 13 residues. V was pared by 9 bases and J by 7 bases, with 9 bases of the junction left unmatched. The CDR3 coding sequence is TGTGCCACCTCAGGGCAGGGGGCTGGTGGCTACACCTTC. Its protein product is CATSGQGAGGYTF.

The CDR3 coding sequence is TGTGCAAGTCGCTCCCCTGAGGGGCAGTACGTC. This sequence encodes CASRSPEGQYV. This chain connects TRBV12-2 to TRBJ2-7; the D call TRBD2 from the table was never checked on the DNA. TRBV12-2 is described as a pseudogene. This CDR3 has 11 residues.

The V gene is TRBV7-9, the J gene TRBJ2-7, with 8 bases fitting TRBD1. This CDR3 has 13 residues. V shed 6 bases and J 3 bases; nucleotides not matched to a gene: 4. Germline CDR1 is SEHNR and CDR2 is FQNEAQ (reference sequence). The DNA for the CDR3 is TGTGCCAGCAGGCCCACAGGGGGCTACGAGCAGTACTTC. Translating gives CASRPTGGYEQYF.

V gene TRBV7-6 combines with J gene TRBJ2-2, with TRBD1 matching 9 bases. Germline V gene sequence: CDR1 SGHVS, CDR2 FNYEAQ. CDR3 length equals 16 residues. The junction had 5 bases not matched to a gene; V was cut back by 2 bases and J by 4 bases. In nucleotides, the CDR3 is TGTGCCAGCAGCTTAAGGACAGGGGCGGGCACCGGGGAGCTGTTTTTT. Its translation: CASSLRTGAGTGELFF. Based on the CDR3 plus reference TRBV7-6 and TRBJ2-2, the full variable domain is GAGVSQSPRYKVTKRGQDVALRCDPISGHVSLYWYRQALGQGPEFLTYFNYEAQQDKSGLPNDRFSAERPEGSISTLTIQRTEQRDSAMYRCASSLRTGAGTGELFFGEGSRLTVL.

V is TRBV7-3 and J is TRBJ2-1; 8 bases are shared with TRBD2. After removal of 5 bases from V and 8 bases from J, the junction contained 14 bases not matched to a gene. This CDR3 spans 16 amino acids. Germline V gives CDR1 SGHTA, CDR2 FQGTGA. CDR3: CASSPPAVAGSYEQFF. CDR3 DNA sequence: TGTGCCAGCAGCCCCCCCGCGGTAGCGGGGTCGTATGAGCAGTTCTTC.

The chain recombines TRBV6-5 with TRBJ1-1; D is unclear. Germline assignment: CDR1 MNHEY and CDR2 SVGAGI. Trimming removed 0 bases from V and 4 bases from J, with 15 bases in between. CDR3 length equals 16 residues. The CDR3 DNA reads TGTGCCAGCAGTTACTCGGGGAGGGCTGAGGGCACTGAAGCTTTCTTT. Protein product: CASSYSGRAEGTEAFF.

The chain recombines TRBV5-6 with TRBJ2-3; a weak D match, TRBD1 (6 bases). This CDR3 has 14 amino acids. With 2 bases removed from V and 7 bases from J, the gap between germline ends came to 14 bases. Germline V gives CDR1 SGHDT, CDR2 YYEEEE. In nucleotides, the CDR3 is TGTGCCAGCAGCTTTTTCAGGGGTGTAAATACGCAGTATTTT. It encodes CASSFFRGVNTQYF.

The chain employs TRBV11-2 and TRBJ1-2; the D gene is possibly TRBD1 (5 bases). The germline gives CDR1 SGHAT, CDR2 FQNNGV. The V end was cut by 5 bases, the J end by 0 bases, with 10 bases between. The CDR3 length is 14 residues. As DNA, the CDR3 is TGTGCCAGCAGCCCCGACAGAGCTAACTATGGCTACACCTTC. This codes for CASSPDRANYGYTF.

This clone has just one count. This sequence joins TRBV5-5 and TRBJ2-2; D uncertain. Germline assignment: CDR1 SGHKS and CDR2 YYEKEE (reference sequence). Trimming left V 5 bases short and J 1 base short, with 15 bases between. This CDR3 contains 16 residues. The chain's CDR3 is CASSRLVPGNTGELFF. The CDR3 bases are TGTGCCAGCAGTCGACTTGTGCCCGGGAACACCGGGGAGCTGTTTTTT.

The chain uses TRBV6-5 and TRBJ2-2; 7 bases line up with TRBD2. This CDR3 has 16 amino acids. The V segment lost 2 bases and the J segment 3 bases; nucleotides outside the gene matches: 6. The germline gives CDR1 MNHEY, CDR2 SVGAGI. In DNA form, the CDR3 reads TGTGCCAGCAGTTACAGTCCTAGCGGAGACACCGGGGAGCTGTTTTTT. It translates to CASSYSPSGDTGELFF.

The chain combines TRBV12-3 or TRBV12-4 with TRBJ2-5; D unclear. V was cut by 2 bases and J by 4 bases, with 8 bases left in between. This CDR3 is 13 amino acids long. The CDR3 spells CASSLTDLETQYF. The CDR3 DNA reads TGTGCCAGCAGTTTAACAGACCTAGAGACCCAGTACTTC.

J is TRBJ2-1 and V is TRBV5-1, with a possible D match to TRBD1 (6 bases). This CDR3 contains 16 residues. V was clipped by 6 bases and J by 0 bases, with 16 bases between them. From germline, CDR1 is SGHRS and CDR2 YFSETQ. The CDR3 is CASTRGQGTSYNEQFF. DNA for the CDR3: TGCGCCAGCACTAGGGGCCAGGGGACCTCCTACAATGAGCAGTTCTTC.

The gene calls are TRBV27 and TRBJ1-1, with D unclear. Germline V gene sequence: CDR1 MNHEY, CDR2 SMNVEV (reference sequence). Trimming removed 2 bases at V and 0 bases at J, with 7 bases between. This CDR3 spans 14 amino acids. CDR3 loop: CASSLESMNTEAFF. In DNA form, the CDR3 reads TGTGCCAGCAGTTTAGAGTCGATGAACACTGAAGCTTTCTTT.

This chain joins TRBV9 and TRBJ1-4; D is unresolved. This CDR3 has 15 residues. Germline V CDR1 and CDR2: SGDLS, YYNGEE. The ends were cut back, 0 bases at V and 6 bases at J, with 12 bases in the middle. CDR3 sequence reads: CASSVGSGWDEKLFF. The DNA of the CDR3 is TGTGCCAGCAGCGTAGGATCAGGCTGGGATGAAAAACTGTTTTTT.

This chain connects TRBV5-5 to TRBJ2-1; D not resolved. Trimming stripped 3 bases from V and 5 bases from J, with 3 bases between. The CDR3 consists of 11 residues. Germline V gives CDR1 SGHKS, CDR2 YYEKEE (reference sequence). CDR3 in DNA: TGTGCCAGCAGCTCTCACAATGAGCAGTTCTTC. This gives the protein CASSSHNEQFF.

The chain couples TRBV7-2 to TRBJ1-6; TRBD1 might be the D (5 bases). V was clipped by 2 bases and J by 10 bases, with 15 bases between them. This CDR3 is built from 15 residues. Germline V gene sequence: CDR1 SGHTA, CDR2 FQGNSA. This CDR3 is CASSLTGGENSPLHF. CDR3 coding DNA: TGTGCCAGCAGCTTAACGGGGGGGGAGAACTCACCCCTCCACTTT.

This rearrangement joins TRBV7-6 to TRBJ2-1, with TRBD2 matching over 8 bases. Losses at the gene ends were 5 bases for V and 7 bases for J; bases not matched to a gene: 10. This CDR3 has 15 amino acids. CDR1 and CDR2 (germline): SGHVS, FNYEAQ. The DNA for the CDR3 is TGTGCCAGCAGCCCCCCACGCGGGGGGTTTAATGAGCAGTTCTTC. Translated, it gives CASSPPRGGFNEQFF. Looking up the rest from reference TRBV7-6 and TRBJ2-1 gives the full variable domain: GAGVSQSPRYKVTKRGQDVALRCDPISGHVSLYWYRQALGQGPEFLTYFNYEAQQDKSGLPNDRFSAERPEGSISTLTIQRTEQRDSAMYRCASSPPRGGFNEQFFGPGTRLTVL.

The chain couples TRBV4-2 to TRBJ1-1, with D unresolved. V lost 1 base to trimming and J lost 3 bases, with 9 bases between them. The CDR3 spans 14 residues. Germline CDR1 and CDR2: LGHNA and YNFKEQ. CDR3: CASSQGSGDTEAFF. For the CDR3, the DNA is TGTGCCAGCAGCCAAGGCTCCGGGGACACTGAAGCTTTCTTT.

The CDR3 sequence: CASSWTGIGSGVGPGELFF. The CDR3, as DNA: TGCGCCAGCAGCTGGACAGGGATCGGTTCGGGAGTAGGACCCGGGGAGCTGTTTTTT. The chain uses TRBV5-1 and TRBJ2-2; 8 nucleotides align to TRBD1. The germline CDR1 and CDR2 sequences are SGHRS and YFSETQ. With V trimmed by 3 bases and J by 6 bases, 19 bases remained unmatched. The CDR3 loop spans 19 amino acids.

This chain connects TRBV18 to TRBJ2-3; tentatively, D is TRBD2 (6 bases). CDR1 is KGHSH, CDR2 LQKENI, per germline. The CDR3 has 13 residues. Deletions cut 5 bases from V and 2 bases from J, with 8 bases between. In DNA form, the CDR3 reads TGTGCCAGCTCAGCGGGGTTCACAGATACGCAGTATTTT. This translates into CASSAGFTDTQYF.